These 15 T cell receptor beta chains share one sample of origin, sequenced in a study of T cell responses to AZD1222 COVID-19 vaccine. The assay was immunoSEQ multiplex PCR, and TCRdb's table has in-frame clones only and misses some. Altogether about 59,000 clones are present, about 91% being singletons, with the ten largest covering approximately 6.1%. The source material was peripheral blood, sampled 28 days after the second AZD1222 dose. The receptors shown here come from an adult who received the AZD1222 COVID-19 vaccine.

The chain links TRBV2 to TRBJ1-5; 9 bases are a match to TRBD1. After removal of 6 bases from V and 6 bases from J, the junction contained 6 bases not matched to a gene. The CDR3 has 14 amino acids. Germline assignment: CDR1 SNHLY and CDR2 FYNNEI. The chain's CDR3 is CASSPTGGGQPQHF. The CDR3 DNA reads TGTGCCAGCAGCCCCACAGGGGGCGGTCAGCCCCAGCATTTT.

V is TRBV7-8 and J is TRBJ2-5; D is undetermined. V lost 1 base and J 0 bases, leaving 9 bases between the germline ends. Germline CDR1 and CDR2: SGHVS and FQNEAQ. The CDR3 consists of 15 residues. In DNA form, the CDR3 reads TGTGCCAGCAGCTTAGGTCTCTCGTACCAAGAGACCCAGTACTTC. Translating it yields CASSLGLSYQETQYF.

This chain uses TRBV21-1 with TRBJ2-2. TRBV21-1 is a pseudogene segment. The CDR3 sequence is 19 residues long. For the CDR3, the DNA is TGTGCCAGCACGACTCCCGGGACGGTGGTGGCAAGGGACACCGGGGAGCTGTTTTTT. Translating gives CASTTPGTVVARDTGELFF.

The CDR3 sequence: CASSLGYTTDTQYF. In nucleotides, the CDR3 is TGCGCCAGCAGCTTGGGATACACCACAGATACGCAGTATTTT. This chain uses TRBV5-1 with TRBJ2-3; D is ambiguous. Trimming took 0 bases from V and 2 from J, leaving 7 bases between them. The CDR3 totals 14 residues. Per the germline V gene, CDR1 is SGHRS and CDR2 is YFSETQ.

This chain uses TRBV5-1 with TRBJ1-3; 10 bases map to TRBD1. The CDR3 covers 15 residues. The trim removed 0 bases at V and 3 bases at J, leaving 0 bases unmatched. Germline V CDR1 and CDR2: SGHRS, YFSETQ. The CDR3 nucleotides are TGCGCCAGCAGCTTGGGGGACAGGGGTGGAAACACCATATATTTT. Translation gives CASSLGDRGGNTIYF.

The CDR3 protein is CASSLDSFTYNEQFF. The CDR3 DNA is TGTGCCAGCAGCCTGGACAGCTTCACCTACAATGAGCAGTTCTTC. V and J are TRBV7-8 and TRBJ2-1; maybe TRBD1 (6 bases). V lost 5 bases, J lost 2 bases, and 13 bases lay in between. The CDR3 consists of 15 residues. The germline gives CDR1 SGHVS, CDR2 FQNEAQ. The entire variable domain, with the rest obtained from reference TRBV7-8 and TRBJ2-1, is as follows: GAGVSQSPRYKVAKRGQDVALRCDPISGHVSLFWYQQALGQGPEFLTYFQNEAQLDKSGLPSDRFFAERPEGSVSTLKIQRTQQEDSAVYLCASSLDSFTYNEQFFGPGTRLTVL.

The chain combines TRBV7-9 with TRBJ1-5, with D maybe TRBD1 (5 bases). V lost 2 bases and J lost 0, with 14 bases in between. The V gene's germline CDR1 is SEHNR and CDR2 FQNEAQ (reference sequence). The CDR3 sequence is 17 residues long. In DNA, the CDR3 is TGTGCCAGCAGCTTAATAACCTCAGGGCATAGCAATCAGCCCCAGCATTTT. This sequence encodes CASSLITSGHSNQPQHF.

J is TRBJ2-7 and V is TRBV12-5; unclear D gene. Trimming removed 6 bases at V and 3 bases at J, with 15 bases between. The germline gives CDR1 LGHNT, CDR2 FRNRAP. The CDR3 spans 14 residues. The CDR3 DNA reads TGTGCTAGTGGGCGGCTAGATGAAATCTACGAGCAGTACTTC. Translating gives CASGRLDEIYEQYF.

The V call is TRBV18, the J call TRBJ2-7; 12 positions match TRBD1. CDR1 KGHSH and CDR2 LQKENI come from the germline V gene. CDR3 length equals 17 residues. V was clipped by 0 bases and J by 3 bases; unmatched bases: 6. The CDR3 protein is CASSPPSGTGGGYEQYF. Written as DNA, the CDR3 is TGTGCCAGCTCACCACCGTCCGGGACAGGGGGCGGCTACGAGCAGTACTTC. The variable domain in full, completed from reference TRBV18 and TRBJ2-7, reads NAGVMQNPRHLVRRRGQEARLRCSPMKGHSHVYWYRQLPEEGLKFMVYLQKENIIDESGMPKERFSAEFPKEGPSILRIQQVVRGDSAAYFCASSPPSGTGGGYEQYFGPGTRLTVT.

The genes are TRBV5-1 and TRBJ1-4; TRBD1 matches at 7 bases. V shed 5 bases, J shed 10 bases, and the junction held 11 bases outside the gene matches. This CDR3 is 14 amino acids long. CDR1 SGHRS and CDR2 YFSETQ come from the germline V gene. CDR3 in amino acids: CASSSDRVVGKLFF. CDR3 bases: TGCGCCAGCAGTTCTGACAGGGTCGTAGGAAAACTGTTTTTT.

The V and J genes are TRBV10-1 and TRBJ2-5; D call uncertain. Trimming took 3 bases from V and 4 from J, leaving 9 bases between them. CDR3 size: 13 residues. Germline V gene lookup returns CDR1 WNHNN and CDR2 SYGVQD (reference sequence). The CDR3 is CASSENQRETQYF. In nucleotides, the CDR3 is TGCGCCAGCAGTGAAAACCAGCGAGAGACCCAGTACTTC.

This chain connects TRBV15 to TRBJ1-6; the match to TRBD1 covers 8 bases. The CDR3 spans 13 residues. Per the germline V gene, CDR1 is LNHNV and CDR2 is YYDKDF (reference sequence). Trimming removed 8 bases from V and 9 bases from J; junction bases left unmatched: 6. The CDR3 DNA reads TGTGCCACCCTTCAGGGGGCAGGTTCACCCCTCCACTTT. Translating gives CATLQGAGSPLHF.

The chain couples TRBV5-1 to TRBJ2-2; D might be TRBD2 (5 bases). CDR1 and CDR2 (germline): SGHRS, YFSETQ. The CDR3 has 15 amino acids. V was pared by 4 bases and J by 3 bases, with 13 bases between. CDR3 coding DNA: TGCGCCAGCAGCCGGAGTAGCGCCGACACCGGGGAGCTGTTTTTT. Its protein product is CASSRSSADTGELFF.

This chain joins TRBV29-1 and TRBJ1-2; no definite D call. Trimming pared 5 bases from V and 2 bases from J, leaving 3 bases between. Germline CDR1 is SQVTM and CDR2 is ANQGSEA. The CDR3 has 10 amino acids. The CDR3 bases are TGCAGCGTTCGGAACTATGGCTACACCTTC. Translated, it gives CSVRNYGYTF.

This chain connects TRBV20-1 to TRBJ1-5; 11 bases agree with TRBD1. The CDR3 has 18 amino acids. V was clipped by 3 bases and J by 2 bases; unmatched bases: 12. CDR1 DFQATT and CDR2 SNEGSKA come from the germline V gene (reference sequence). The CDR3 protein is CSASRTGGAAIGNQPQHF. The CDR3, as DNA: TGCAGTGCTAGTCGGACAGGGGGCGCCGCCATAGGCAATCAGCCCCAGCATTTT.